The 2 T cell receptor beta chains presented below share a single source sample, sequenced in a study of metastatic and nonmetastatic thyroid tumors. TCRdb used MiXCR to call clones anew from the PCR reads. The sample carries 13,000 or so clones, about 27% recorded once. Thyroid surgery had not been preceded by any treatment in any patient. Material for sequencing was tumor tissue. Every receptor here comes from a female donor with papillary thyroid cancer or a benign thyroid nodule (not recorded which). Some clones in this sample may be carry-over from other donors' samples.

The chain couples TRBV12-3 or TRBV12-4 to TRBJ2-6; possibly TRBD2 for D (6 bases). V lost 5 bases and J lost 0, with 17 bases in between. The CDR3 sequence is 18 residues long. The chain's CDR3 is CASSEEDGGISGANVLTF. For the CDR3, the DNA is TGTGCCAGCAGTGAAGAGGACGGAGGGATCTCTGGGGCCAACGTCCTGACTTTC.

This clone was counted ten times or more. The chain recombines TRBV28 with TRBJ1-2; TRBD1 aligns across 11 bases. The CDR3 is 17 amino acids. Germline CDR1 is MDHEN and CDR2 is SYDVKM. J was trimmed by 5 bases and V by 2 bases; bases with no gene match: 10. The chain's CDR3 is CASSLRGDRGASYGYTF. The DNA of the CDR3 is TGTGCCAGCAGTTTACGGGGGGACAGGGGGGCATCTTATGGCTACACCTTC.